This T cell receptor beta chain was sequenced for a study of blood T cell repertoires in COVID-19. For the study at large: From the United States, Italy and Spain came samples of acute and convalescent COVID-19. T cells, B-cell-depleted T cells, or PBMCs supplied cDNA or gDNA.

This CDR3 is built from 15 residues. V lost 0 bases, J lost 7 bases, and 4 bases stayed unmatched. The germline V gene encodes CDR1 SGHRS and CDR2 YFSETQ. Original handling: Estimation of nucleated cell counts was performed using reference gene primer amplification. Assay: immunoSEQ multiplex PCR; the TCRdb copy retains only in-frame clones and omits some. Clonal size and the V and J genes are those of that table, whereas D and trimming came from the DNA. The sample lists approximately 230,000 clones; approximately 79% were seen once. The sample was peripheral blood. The sequence came from a woman in her thirties or forties with active or convalescent COVID-19. V gene TRBV5-1 combines with J gene TRBJ1-6; 7 bases align to TRBD1. For the CDR3, the DNA is TGCGCCAGCAGCTTGGAGGCAGGGGGGAATTCACCCCTCCACTTT. Its translation is CASSLEAGGNSPLHF.